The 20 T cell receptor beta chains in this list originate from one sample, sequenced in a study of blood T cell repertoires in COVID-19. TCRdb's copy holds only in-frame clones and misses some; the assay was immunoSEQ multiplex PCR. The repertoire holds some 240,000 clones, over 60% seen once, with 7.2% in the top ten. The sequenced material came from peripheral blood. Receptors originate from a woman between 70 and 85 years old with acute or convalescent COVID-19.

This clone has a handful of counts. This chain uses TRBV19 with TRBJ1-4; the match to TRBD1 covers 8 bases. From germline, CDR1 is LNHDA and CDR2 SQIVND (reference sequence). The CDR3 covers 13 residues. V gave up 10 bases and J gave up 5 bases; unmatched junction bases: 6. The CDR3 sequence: CATGTGQNEKLFF. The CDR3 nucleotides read TGTGCCACCGGGACAGGTCAAAATGAAAAACTGTTTTTT. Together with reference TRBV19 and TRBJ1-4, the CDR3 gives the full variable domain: DGGITQSPKYLFRKEGQNVTLSCEQNLNHDAMYWYRQDPGQGLRLIYYSQIVNDFQKGDIAEGYSVSREKKESFPLTVTSAQKNPTAFYLCATGTGQNEKLFFGSGTQLSVL.

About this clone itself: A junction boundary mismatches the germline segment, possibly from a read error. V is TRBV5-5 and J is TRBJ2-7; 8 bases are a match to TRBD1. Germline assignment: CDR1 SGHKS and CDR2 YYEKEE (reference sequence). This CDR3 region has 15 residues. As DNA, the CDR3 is TGTGCCAGTAGCTTGTCCCAGGGGGCCCCCTACGAGCAGTACTTC. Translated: CASSLSQGAPYEQYF.

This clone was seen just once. CDR3 DNA: TGTGCCAGCAGTGATGCGGGGGGCGTGGGTGAGCAGTTCTTC. It translates to CASSDAGGVGEQFF. The chain employs TRBV6-1 and TRBJ2-1, with 8 bases fitting TRBD2. CDR1 MNHNS and CDR2 SASEGT come from the germline V gene. This CDR3 spans 14 amino acids. Trimming at V came to 3 bases and at J to 9 bases, leaving 7 bases not matched to a gene.

The CDR3 spells CASSLGQNYEQYF. Written as DNA, the CDR3 is TGTGCCAGCTCTCTCGGACAGAACTACGAGCAGTACTTC. The chain links TRBV18 to TRBJ2-7, with D possibly TRBD1 on 6 matching bases. The CDR3 totals 13 residues. The germline V and J ends were trimmed by 6 bases and 3 bases, with 12 bases remaining between them. From germline, CDR1 is KGHSH and CDR2 LQKENI.

CDR3 sequence (DNA): TGTGCCAGCAGCGTTGAAGCGGGGGGAAAGTCCTACAATGAGCAGTTCTTC. Translated: CASSVEAGGKSYNEQFF. The V call is TRBV9, the J call TRBJ2-1; TRBD2 agrees at 9 bases. There are 17 residues in the CDR3. Germline V CDR1 and CDR2: SGDLS, YYNGEE. V was clipped by 2 bases and J by 1 base; unmatched bases: 7.

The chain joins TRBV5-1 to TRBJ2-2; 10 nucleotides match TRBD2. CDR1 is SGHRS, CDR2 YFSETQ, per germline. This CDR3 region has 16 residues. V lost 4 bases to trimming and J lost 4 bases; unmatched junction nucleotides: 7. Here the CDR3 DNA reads TGCGCCAGCAGCGCCAGCGGGGGGGCTACCACCGGGGAGCTGTTTTTT. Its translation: CASSASGGATTGELFF.

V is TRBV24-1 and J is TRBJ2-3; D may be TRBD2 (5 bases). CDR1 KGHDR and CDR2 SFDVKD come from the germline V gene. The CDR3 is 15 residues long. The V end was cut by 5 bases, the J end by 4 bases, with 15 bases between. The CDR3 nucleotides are TGTGCCACCAGTGTCGGTGGGAGTCGCGCAGATACGCAGTATTTT. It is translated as CATSVGGSRADTQYF.

The CDR3 sequence is CASSQDPGNQETQYF. CDR3 DNA: TGTGCCAGCAGCCAAGACCCAGGAAACCAAGAGACCCAGTACTTC. The chain has TRBV3-1 (or the pseudogene TRBV3-2) and TRBJ2-5; D not resolved. Trimming left V 0 bases short and J 0 bases short, with 8 bases between. This CDR3 comprises 15 residues. CDR1 and CDR2 (germline): LGHDT, YNNKEL (reference sequence).

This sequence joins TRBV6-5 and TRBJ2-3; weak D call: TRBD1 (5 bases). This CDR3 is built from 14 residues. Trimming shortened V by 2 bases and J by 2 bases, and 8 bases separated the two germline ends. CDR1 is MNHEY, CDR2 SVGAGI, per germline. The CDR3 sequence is CASSYRGVTDTQYF. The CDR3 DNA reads TGTGCCAGCAGTTACAGGGGCGTCACAGATACGCAGTATTTT.

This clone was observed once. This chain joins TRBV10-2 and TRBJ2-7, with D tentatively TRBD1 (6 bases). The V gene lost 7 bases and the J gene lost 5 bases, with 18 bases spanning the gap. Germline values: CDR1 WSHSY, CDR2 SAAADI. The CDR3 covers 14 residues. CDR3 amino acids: CASTSTRGKDEQYV. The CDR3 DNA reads TGCGCCAGCACCTCGACCAGGGGAAAGGACGAGCAGTACGTC.

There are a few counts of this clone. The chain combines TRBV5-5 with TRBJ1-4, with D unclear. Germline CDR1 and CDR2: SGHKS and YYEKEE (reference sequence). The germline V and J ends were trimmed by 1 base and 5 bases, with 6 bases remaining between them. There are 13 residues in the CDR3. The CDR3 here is CASSLSRNEKLFF. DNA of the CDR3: TGTGCCAGCAGCTTGTCCAGAAATGAAAAACTGTTTTTT.

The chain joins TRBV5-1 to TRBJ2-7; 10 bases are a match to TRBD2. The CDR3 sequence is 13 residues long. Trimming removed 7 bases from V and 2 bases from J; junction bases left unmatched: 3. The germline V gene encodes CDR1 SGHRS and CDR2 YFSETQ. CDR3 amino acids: CASGSGGTYEQYF. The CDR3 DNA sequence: TGCGCCAGCGGTAGCGGGGGGACCTACGAGCAGTACTTC.

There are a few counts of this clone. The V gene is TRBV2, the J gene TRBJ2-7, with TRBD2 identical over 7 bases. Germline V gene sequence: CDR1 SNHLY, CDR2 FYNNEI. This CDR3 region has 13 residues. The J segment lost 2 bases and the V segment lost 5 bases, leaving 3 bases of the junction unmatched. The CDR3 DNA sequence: TGTGCCAGCAGTCCGCGGGGGACCTACGAGCAGTACTTC. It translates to CASSPRGTYEQYF.

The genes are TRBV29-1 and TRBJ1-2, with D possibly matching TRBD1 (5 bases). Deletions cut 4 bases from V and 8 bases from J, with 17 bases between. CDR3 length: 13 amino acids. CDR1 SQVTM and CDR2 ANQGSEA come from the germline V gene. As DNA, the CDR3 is TGCAGCGTTGCGGTAGGAAACGGGGGGGGCTACACCTTC. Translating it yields CSVAVGNGGGYTF.

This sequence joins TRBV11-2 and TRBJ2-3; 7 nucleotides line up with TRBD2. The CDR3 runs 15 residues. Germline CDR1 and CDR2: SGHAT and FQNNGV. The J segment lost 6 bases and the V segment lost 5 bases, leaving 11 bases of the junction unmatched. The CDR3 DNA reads TGTGCCAGCAGCCCCAGCGGCGGGGGAGAGGATACGCAGTATTTT. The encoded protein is CASSPSGGGEDTQYF.

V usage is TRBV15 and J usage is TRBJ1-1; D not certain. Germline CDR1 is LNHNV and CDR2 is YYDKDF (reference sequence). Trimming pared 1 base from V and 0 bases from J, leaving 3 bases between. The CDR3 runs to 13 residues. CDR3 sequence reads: CATSRVMNTEAFF. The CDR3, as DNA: TGTGCCACCAGCAGAGTCATGAACACTGAAGCTTTCTTT.

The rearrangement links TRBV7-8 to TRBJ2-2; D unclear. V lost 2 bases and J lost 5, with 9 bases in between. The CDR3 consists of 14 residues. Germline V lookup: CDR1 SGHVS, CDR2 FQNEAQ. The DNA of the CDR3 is TGTGCCAGCAGCTTATCTGAGCTTACCGGGGAGCTGTTTTTT. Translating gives CASSLSELTGELFF. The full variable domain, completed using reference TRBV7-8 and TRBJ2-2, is GAGVSQSPRYKVAKRGQDVALRCDPISGHVSLFWYQQALGQGPEFLTYFQNEAQLDKSGLPSDRFFAERPEGSVSTLKIQRTQQEDSAVYLCASSLSELTGELFFGEGSRLTVL.

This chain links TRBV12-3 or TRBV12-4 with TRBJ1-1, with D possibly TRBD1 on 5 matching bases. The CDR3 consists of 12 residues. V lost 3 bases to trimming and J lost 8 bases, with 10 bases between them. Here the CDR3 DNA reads TGTGCCAGCAGTTTCCCTAGGGGAGAAGCTTTCTTT. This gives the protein CASSFPRGEAFF.

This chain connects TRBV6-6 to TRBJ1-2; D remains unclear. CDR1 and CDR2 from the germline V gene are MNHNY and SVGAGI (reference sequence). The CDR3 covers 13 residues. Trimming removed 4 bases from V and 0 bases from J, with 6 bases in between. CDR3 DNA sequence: TGTGCCAGCAGTTCCGGGTCTAACTATGGCTACACCTTC. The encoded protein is CASSSGSNYGYTF.

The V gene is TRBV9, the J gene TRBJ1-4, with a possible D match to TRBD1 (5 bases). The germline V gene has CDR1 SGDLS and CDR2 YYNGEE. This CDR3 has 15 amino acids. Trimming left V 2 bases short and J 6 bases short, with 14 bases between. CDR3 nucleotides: TGTGCCAGCAGCGTTACAGGACGGAGGGATGAAAAACTGTTTTTT. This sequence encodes CASSVTGRRDEKLFF.